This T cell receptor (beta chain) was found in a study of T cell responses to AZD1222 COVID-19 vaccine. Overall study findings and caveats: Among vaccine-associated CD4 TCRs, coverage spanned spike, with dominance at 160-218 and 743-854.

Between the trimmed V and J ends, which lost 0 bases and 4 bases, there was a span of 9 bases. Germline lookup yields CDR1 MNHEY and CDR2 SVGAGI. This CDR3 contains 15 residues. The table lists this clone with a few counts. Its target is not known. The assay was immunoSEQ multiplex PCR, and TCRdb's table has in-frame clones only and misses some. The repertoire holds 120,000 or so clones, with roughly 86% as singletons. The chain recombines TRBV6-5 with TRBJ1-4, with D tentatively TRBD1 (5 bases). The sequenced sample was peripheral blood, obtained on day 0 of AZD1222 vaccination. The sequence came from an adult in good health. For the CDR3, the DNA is TGTGCCAGCAGTTACTCGGCGGGACTTAATGAAAAACTGTTTTTT. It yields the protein CASSYSAGLNEKLFF.